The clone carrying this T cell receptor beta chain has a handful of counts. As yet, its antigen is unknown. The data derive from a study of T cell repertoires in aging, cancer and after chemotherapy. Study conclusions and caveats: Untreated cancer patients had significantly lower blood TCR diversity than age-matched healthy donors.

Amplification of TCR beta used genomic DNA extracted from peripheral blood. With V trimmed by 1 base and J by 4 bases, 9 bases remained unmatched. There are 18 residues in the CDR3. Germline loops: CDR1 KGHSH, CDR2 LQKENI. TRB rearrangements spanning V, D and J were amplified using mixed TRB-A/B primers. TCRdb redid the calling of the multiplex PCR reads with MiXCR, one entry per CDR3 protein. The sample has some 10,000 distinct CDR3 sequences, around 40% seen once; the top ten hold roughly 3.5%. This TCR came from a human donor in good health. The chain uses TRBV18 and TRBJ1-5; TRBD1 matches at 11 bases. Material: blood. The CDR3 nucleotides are TGTGCCAGCTCACCACGGACAGGGGGCCCTTCCCTGAATCAGCCCCAGCATTTT. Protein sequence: CASSPRTGGPSLNQPQHF.